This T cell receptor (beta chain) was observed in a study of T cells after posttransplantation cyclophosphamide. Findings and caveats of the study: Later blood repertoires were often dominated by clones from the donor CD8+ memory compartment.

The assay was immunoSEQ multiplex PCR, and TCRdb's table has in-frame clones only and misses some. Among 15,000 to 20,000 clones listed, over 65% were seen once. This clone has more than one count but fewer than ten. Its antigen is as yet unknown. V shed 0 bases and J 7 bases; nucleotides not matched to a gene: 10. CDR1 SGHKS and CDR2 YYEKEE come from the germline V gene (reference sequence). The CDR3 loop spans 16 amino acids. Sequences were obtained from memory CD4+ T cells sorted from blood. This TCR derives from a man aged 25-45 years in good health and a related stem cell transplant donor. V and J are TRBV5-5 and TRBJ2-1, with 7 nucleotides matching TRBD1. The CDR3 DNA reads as TGTGCCAGCAGCTTGGGGGTCAGGGGGAAAGGGAATGAGCAGTTCTTC. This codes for CASSLGVRGKGNEQFF. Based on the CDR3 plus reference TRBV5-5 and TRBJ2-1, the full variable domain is DAGVTQSPTHLIKTRGQQVTLRCSPISGHKSVSWYQQVLGQGPQFIFQYYEKEERGRGNFPDRFSARQFPNYSSELNVNALLLGDSALYLCASSLGVRGKGNEQFFGPGTRLTVL.